One and the same sample provided the 18 T cell receptor beta chains below, sequenced in a study of T-cell reconstitution after alpha-beta-depleted transplantation in children. Preparing the TCRbeta library involved the use of unique molecular identifiers. TCRdb recomputed calls from the PCR reads with MiXCR, one row per CDR3 protein. Among roughly 500,000 distinct CDR3 sequences, approximately 20% were seen once, and the ten largest hold roughly 3.3%. Sequences were derived from PBMCs from the stem cell graft donor, sampled from the stem cell graft. These receptors originate from a human donor who donated a stem cell graft to a child with acute lymphoblastic leukemia.

This clonotype was detected a few times. This rearrangement joins TRBV27 to TRBJ2-1, with 7 nucleotides matching TRBD2. Unmatched junction bases numbered 8, after V lost 0 bases and J lost 6 bases. Per the germline V gene, CDR1 is MNHEY and CDR2 is SMNVEV (reference sequence). This CDR3 contains 16 residues. CDR3 residues: CASSLSLAEGSNEQFF. DNA of the CDR3: TGTGCCAGCAGTTTATCTCTAGCGGAGGGGAGCAATGAGCAGTTCTTC.

The chain employs TRBV20-1 and TRBJ1-3; TRBD1 aligns across 8 bases. With 0 bases clipped from V and 4 bases from J, the junction kept 11 bases outside the gene matches. The V gene's germline CDR1 is DFQATT and CDR2 SNEGSKA (reference sequence). There are 17 residues in the CDR3. CDR3 sequence (DNA): TGCAGTGCTAGAGAGCGAGACAGGGGAGTGGGAGGAAACACCATATATTTT. It yields the protein CSARERDRGVGGNTIYF.

There are many counts of this clonotype. The chain has TRBV4-1 and TRBJ2-7, with 10 bases fitting TRBD2. Germline-derived CDR1 and CDR2 are MGHRA and YSYEKL. V dropped 10 bases and J dropped 3; count of bases not matched to a gene: 6. The length of the CDR3 is 13 residues. The CDR3 loop is CATRGLASYEQYF. DNA of the CDR3: TGCGCCACAAGGGGACTAGCGAGCTACGAGCAGTACTTC.

V and J are TRBV11-2 and TRBJ1-2, with 7 nucleotides matching TRBD1. CDR1 SGHAT and CDR2 FQNNGV come from the germline V gene. V lost 7 bases to trimming and J lost 0 bases; unmatched junction nucleotides: 8. This CDR3 region has 15 residues. CDR3 DNA sequence: TGTGCCAGCAACTCCCACAGGGGTCCTAACTATGGCTACACCTTC. Protein: CASNSHRGPNYGYTF.

This clonotype was counted at least ten times. The CDR3 DNA follows: TGTGCCAGCAGTCCGCGGGGCGACTATGGCTACACCTTC. This translates into CASSPRGDYGYTF. This sequence joins TRBV12-3 or TRBV12-4 and TRBJ1-2, with a possible D match to TRBD1 (5 bases). The ends were cut back, 5 bases at V and 3 bases at J, with 10 bases in the middle. The CDR3 totals 13 residues.

This clonotype was recorded many times. V gene TRBV5-1 combines with J gene TRBJ2-7; the D gene is possibly TRBD1 (6 bases). Trimming took off 0 bases at V and 3 bases at J, with 16 bases between the two ends. Germline CDR1 is SGHRS and CDR2 is YFSETQ. The CDR3 extends over 16 amino acids. The CDR3 reads CASSLGGTGLVYEQYF. The CDR3 DNA reads as TGCGCCAGCAGCTTGGGAGGAACAGGGTTGGTCTACGAGCAGTACTTC.

This clonotype occurred a few times. The chain combines TRBV25-1 with TRBJ2-1; either TRBD1 or TRBD2 may supply D (6 bases each). V lost 3 bases and J lost 1, with 10 bases in between. Looked up from germline, CDR1 is MGHDK and CDR2 is SYGVNS. CDR3 length: 15 amino acids. DNA for the CDR3: TGTGCCAGCAGTGAGGGGGGCGGGTCCTACAATGAGCAGTTCTTC. This gives the protein CASSEGGGSYNEQFF.

Written as DNA, the CDR3 is TGCAGTGCTAGAGAGCTAGCGGGAGCGGACACCGGGGAGCTGTTTTTT. It is translated as CSARELAGADTGELFF. The chain has TRBV20-1 and TRBJ2-2; TRBD2 matches 10 bases. The germline CDR1 and CDR2 sequences are DFQATT and SNEGSKA (reference sequence). This CDR3 region has 16 residues. The V segment lost 0 bases and the J segment 3 bases; nucleotides outside the gene matches: 4.

This chain connects TRBV20-1 to TRBJ2-1; TRBD1 agrees at 9 bases. Trimming cost V 6 bases and J 0 bases; bases outside gene matches: 9. This CDR3 has 16 residues. Germline CDR1 DFQATT, CDR2 SNEGSKA (reference sequence). The CDR3, as DNA: TGCAGTGCCTTAGGACAGGGGCTAAACTCCTACAATGAGCAGTTCTTC. It translates to CSALGQGLNSYNEQFF.

This chain connects TRBV12-3 or TRBV12-4 to TRBJ2-3; D not certain. The CDR3 has 15 residues. V gave up 3 bases and J gave up 0 bases, with 10 bases separating them. CDR3 sequence reads: CASSFLAASTDTQYF. The CDR3 DNA reads as TGTGCCAGCAGTTTCCTGGCGGCTAGCACAGATACGCAGTATTTT.

J is TRBJ2-2 and V is TRBV6-5, with 8 bases matching TRBD2. Per the germline V gene, CDR1 is MNHEY and CDR2 is SVGAGI. The CDR3 is made up of 16 amino acids. With 0 bases clipped from V and 4 bases from J, the junction kept 4 bases outside the gene matches. This chain's CDR3 is CASSYSMAGGTGELFF. The DNA for the CDR3 is TGTGCCAGCAGTTACTCGATGGCGGGAGGCACCGGGGAGCTGTTTTTT.

This clonotype was observed once. This may be a read error: a much more frequent sequence differs by one nucleotide. This chain uses TRBV3-1 with TRBJ1-1; D is perhaps TRBD1 (5 bases). The CDR3 runs 13 residues. Germline-derived CDR1 and CDR2 are LGHDT and YNNKEL (reference sequence). Deletions cut 4 bases from V and 6 bases from J, with 12 bases between. The CDR3 bases are TGTGCCAGCAGCCCGGGACTGCAGCCTGAAGCTTTCTTT. Translating it yields CASSPGLQPEAFF.

V usage is TRBV7-9 and J usage is TRBJ1-2; D unclear. The CDR3 is made up of 12 amino acids. Germline CDR1 SEHNR, CDR2 FQNEAQ (reference sequence). V was pared by 2 bases and J by 4 bases, with 5 bases between. The chain's CDR3 is CASSLFVYGYTF. In nucleotides, the CDR3 is TGTGCCAGCAGCTTATTTGTCTATGGCTACACCTTC.

This clonotype was counted a few times. The chain uses TRBV5-1 and TRBJ2-7, with D possibly matching TRBD1 (6 bases). The V end was cut by 5 bases, the J end by 6 bases, with 15 bases between. Germline CDR1 is SGHRS and CDR2 is YFSETQ. This CDR3 region has 13 residues. The CDR3 loop is CASSLLYRVEQYF. CDR3 in DNA: TGCGCCAGCAGTTTACTTTACAGGGTCGAGCAGTACTTC.

This clonotype showed up just a few times. The rearrangement joins TRBV13 to TRBJ2-5, with D perhaps TRBD2 (6 bases). The V end lost 5 bases, the J end lost 5 bases, and 18 bases lay between the germline ends. Germline V lookup: CDR1 PRHDT, CDR2 FYEKMQ (reference sequence). CDR3 length: 15 residues. This CDR3 reads CASSKEGRGLETQYF. Written as DNA, the CDR3 is TGTGCCAGCAGCAAAGAGGGCCGGGGGTTGGAGACCCAGTACTTC.

The table lists this clonotype with a few counts. This chain connects TRBV7-9 to TRBJ2-1; a weak D match, TRBD2 (5 bases). Germline V gene data show CDR1 as SEHNR and CDR2 as FQNEAQ (reference sequence). Trimming took off 5 bases at V and 3 bases at J, with 17 bases between the two ends. The CDR3 contains 16 residues. CDR3 sequence (DNA): TGTGCCAGCAGCCCCGTGAGCGGATACAACTACAATGAGCAGTTCTTC. As protein: CASSPVSGYNYNEQFF. Full variable domain (remainder filled in from reference TRBV7-9 and TRBJ2-1): DTGVSQNPRHKITKRGQNVTFRCDPISEHNRLYWYRQTLGQGPEFLTYFQNEAQLEKSRLLSDRFSAERPKGSFSTLEIQRTEQGDSAMYLCASSPVSGYNYNEQFFGPGTRLTVL.

V and J are TRBV4-1 and TRBJ2-7; tentatively, D is TRBD1 (6 bases). V lost 1 base and J lost 0, with 10 bases in between. The CDR3 sequence is 15 residues long. Germline CDR1 is MGHRA and CDR2 is YSYEKL. CDR3 sequence: CASSQGQVISYEQYF. In nucleotides, the CDR3 is TGCGCCAGCAGCCAAGGACAGGTAATCTCCTACGAGCAGTACTTC.

This clonotype turned up a few times. This CDR3 is CSARDPGLAGVIGSYNEQFF. The CDR3 DNA follows: TGCAGTGCTAGAGATCCGGGCTTAGCGGGAGTCATTGGGTCCTACAATGAGCAGTTCTTC. The chain joins TRBV20-1 to TRBJ2-1; 9 positions match TRBD2. The junction had 16 bases not matched to a gene; V was cut back by 0 bases and J by 1 base. The V gene's germline CDR1 is DFQATT and CDR2 SNEGSKA (reference sequence). The CDR3 runs 20 residues.